The 20 T cell receptor beta chains given below trace back to one sample, sequenced in a study of blood T cell repertoires in COVID-19 (dated by TCRdb to about 2020). Library prep was done by the immunoSEQ multiplex PCR assay. The table comes from immuneACCESS by way of TCRdb, which keeps in-frame sequences with V and J called. Part of the clones is missing from these tables; in studies checked, under half for an unresolved V gene and the rest for unknown reasons. For this sample there are about 310,000 clones; 70% to 90% appear just once. The ten most abundant clones make up around 8% of the sample. The sample was peripheral blood. The receptors were gathered from a woman between 45 and 60 years old who had recovered from COVID-19.

The table lists this clone with a count of one. The J gene is TRBJ1-2, the V gene TRBV5-5; 8 bases are shared with TRBD1. This CDR3 has 15 amino acids. CDR1 is SGHKS, CDR2 YYEKEE, per germline (reference sequence). The junction had 7 bases not matched to a gene; V was cut back by 4 bases and J by 2 bases. CDR3 sequence (DNA): TGTGCCAGCAGCGGACAGGGCGTCGTAAACTATGGCTACACCTTC. Encoded protein: CASSGQGVVNYGYTF.

This clone was seen just once. The rearrangement uses TRBV18 and TRBJ1-2; D remains ambiguous. The CDR3 runs 15 residues. Trimming removed 2 bases at V and 6 bases at J, with 16 bases between. The germline V gene encodes CDR1 KGHSH and CDR2 LQKENI. CDR3 in amino acids: CASSPEPGDVNGYTF. The CDR3 DNA reads as TGTGCCAGCTCACCAGAGCCAGGCGACGTCAATGGCTACACCTTC.

This clone was found a few times. The gene calls are TRBV6-5 and TRBJ2-3; the match to TRBD1 covers 7 bases. Per germline, CDR1 MNHEY and CDR2 SVGAGI. J lost 2 bases, V lost 5 bases, and 7 bases had no gene match. This CDR3 has 15 residues. DNA for the CDR3: TGTGCCAGCAGTCAATGGGACAGAAACACAGATACGCAGTATTTT. It yields the protein CASSQWDRNTDTQYF.

A word on this clone: Distinct nucleotide sequences in the sample also encode this CDR3. This chain uses TRBV19 with TRBJ1-2; D is uncertain. V lost 9 bases and J lost 2, with 13 bases in between. The CDR3 totals 13 residues. The germline CDR1 and CDR2 sequences are LNHDA and SQIVND (reference sequence). Here the CDR3 DNA reads TGTGCCAGCCGTCTTGGCGGGAACTATGGCTACACCTTC. This translates into CASRLGGNYGYTF.

V and J are TRBV3-1 (or the pseudogene TRBV3-2) and TRBJ2-3, with 10 bases aligning to TRBD1. The J segment lost 4 bases and the V segment lost 5 bases, leaving 9 bases of the junction unmatched. The CDR3 contains 16 residues. Germline V gene sequence: CDR1 LGHDT, CDR2 YNNKEL (reference sequence). CDR3 protein: CASSRMPGQGSDTQYF. DNA for the CDR3: TGTGCCAGCAGCAGGATGCCGGGACAGGGGTCAGATACGCAGTATTTT.

The chain recombines TRBV13 with TRBJ2-5; 13 bases agree with TRBD2. Germline V gene sequence: CDR1 PRHDT, CDR2 FYEKMQ (reference sequence). Trimming took 2 bases from V and 2 from J; bases not matched to a gene: 2. This CDR3 has 16 residues. CDR3 sequence: CASSLQGLAGQETQYF. The DNA for the CDR3 is TGTGCCAGCAGCTTACAGGGACTAGCGGGACAAGAGACCCAGTACTTC.

The rearrangement links TRBV19 to TRBJ2-1, with 8 bases aligning to TRBD1. Germline CDR1 is LNHDA and CDR2 is SQIVND (reference sequence). Trimming took 5 bases from V and 9 from J; bases not matched to a gene: 12. The CDR3 spans 15 residues. The CDR3: CASSFGQGNSIEQFF. The CDR3 bases are TGTGCCAGTAGTTTTGGACAGGGTAATAGTATTGAGCAGTTCTTC. The whole variable domain, filled in from reference TRBV19 and TRBJ2-1, reads DGGITQSPKYLFRKEGQNVTLSCEQNLNHDAMYWYRQDPGQGLRLIYYSQIVNDFQKGDIAEGYSVSREKKESFPLTVTSAQKNPTAFYLCASSFGQGNSIEQFFGPGTRLTVL.

In this sample, this clone turned up once. The chain carries TRBV4-1 and TRBJ1-2; D possibly corresponds to TRBD1 (5 bases). CDR1 is MGHRA and CDR2 is YSYEKL in the germline V gene. This CDR3 is built from 13 residues. The V and J ends lost 3 bases and 14 bases respectively, with 19 bases between them. The CDR3, as DNA: TGCGCCAGCAGCCACCCCATGGAGGGGCCACAAACCTTC. The encoded protein is CASSHPMEGPQTF.

This chain uses TRBV19 with TRBJ1-2, with a weak D call TRBD1 (6 bases). This CDR3 spans 13 amino acids. Germline CDR1 LNHDA, CDR2 SQIVND (reference sequence). Trimming stripped 5 bases from V and 6 bases from J, with 13 bases between. The chain's CDR3 is CASSPRTVNGYTF. In DNA, the CDR3 is TGTGCCAGTAGTCCCCGGACAGTAAATGGCTACACCTTC.

The chain links TRBV19 to TRBJ2-2; perhaps TRBD1 as D (6 bases). This CDR3 spans 15 amino acids. Germline lookup yields CDR1 LNHDA and CDR2 SQIVND (reference sequence). Trimming removed 8 bases from V and 5 bases from J, with 18 bases in between. CDR3 loop: CASLTSGTWTGELFF. CDR3 coding DNA: TGTGCCAGTCTGACGTCCGGGACATGGACCGGGGAGCTGTTTTTT.

As concerns this clone: The same CDR3 also results from other DNA sequences found in this sample. The CDR3 DNA reads TGTGCCAGCTCACCGCCGGGGGGTTACGAGCAGTACTTC. It specifies CASSPPGGYEQYF. This chain links TRBV18 with TRBJ2-7; 7 positions match TRBD2. Trimming took 3 bases from V and 4 from J; bases not matched to a gene: 3. The V gene's germline CDR1 is KGHSH and CDR2 LQKENI. The CDR3 loop spans 13 amino acids.

The chain has TRBV7-9 and TRBJ2-3, with 10 nucleotides matching TRBD2. Germline V lookup: CDR1 SEHNR, CDR2 FQNEAQ (reference sequence). V was pared by 4 bases and J by 7 bases, with 11 bases of the junction left unmatched. CDR3 length: 16 residues. The CDR3 sequence is CASSSQVSGGQNTQYF. Here the CDR3 DNA reads TGTGCCAGCAGCTCCCAGGTTAGCGGGGGGCAGAATACGCAGTATTTT.

Points on this clone: Other DNA sequences from this sample encode an identical CDR3 as well. The V gene is TRBV19, the J gene TRBJ1-2; 10 bases are a match to TRBD1. The CDR3 length is 13 residues. Trimming at V came to 6 bases and at J to 6 bases, leaving 4 bases not matched to a gene. CDR1 and CDR2 (germline): LNHDA, SQIVND (reference sequence). The CDR3 bases are TGTGCCAGTAGGGACAGGGGGTCTGATGGCTACACCTTC. Amino acid sequence: CASRDRGSDGYTF.

This clone was seen just once. V and J are TRBV9 and TRBJ2-7; TRBD2 agrees at 7 bases. In germline, CDR1 is SGDLS, CDR2 YYNGEE. The CDR3 covers 16 residues. Germline trimming cut 0 bases from V and 0 bases from J; bases unmatched to any gene: 6. As DNA, the CDR3 is TGTGCCAGCAGCGTAGCTCCGGCGGGGGACTCCTACGAGCAGTACTTC. It translates to CASSVAPAGDSYEQYF. Together with reference TRBV9 and TRBJ2-7, the CDR3 gives the full variable domain: DSGVTQTPKHLITATGQRVTLRCSPRSGDLSVYWYQQSLDQGLQFLIQYYNGEERAKGNILERFSAQQFPDLHSELNLSSLELGDSALYFCASSVAPAGDSYEQYFGPGTRLTVT.

In this sample, this clone turned up a few times. The chain is built from TRBV13 and TRBJ2-2; TRBD1 might be the D (5 bases). V was pared by 5 bases and J by 6 bases, with 13 bases between. Looked up from germline, CDR1 is PRHDT and CDR2 is FYEKMQ (reference sequence). CDR3 size: 14 residues. The CDR3 is CASSAQGGSGELFF. The CDR3 bases are TGTGCCAGCAGCGCCCAGGGTGGCTCCGGGGAGCTGTTTTTT.

CDR3 amino acids: CASSLATGQPQHF. CDR3 bases: TGTGCCAGCAGCTTAGCGACTGGCCAGCCCCAGCATTTT. This chain connects TRBV11-2 to TRBJ1-5; D ambiguous. V lost 1 base and J 7 bases, leaving 8 bases between the germline ends. Germline V gene data show CDR1 as SGHAT and CDR2 as FQNNGV. The CDR3 contains 13 residues.

The chain employs TRBV30 and TRBJ1-2; tentatively, D is TRBD1 (5 bases). This CDR3 contains 12 residues. V dropped 2 bases and J dropped 6 bases, with 10 bases sitting between them. Germline CDR1 and CDR2: GTSNPN and SVGIG (reference sequence). The CDR3 bases are TGTGCCTGGAGTCCAGGGATCGATGGCTACACCTTC. Translating it yields CAWSPGIDGYTF.

This clone was seen ten or more times. J is TRBJ1-2 and V is TRBV2; TRBD1 matches 8 bases. This CDR3 has 17 amino acids. V shed 3 bases and J 2 bases; nucleotides not matched to a gene: 11. CDR1 SNHLY and CDR2 FYNNEI come from the germline V gene. The CDR3 reads CASSEWNGQGSNYGYTF. The CDR3 bases are TGTGCCAGCAGTGAGTGGAATGGACAGGGATCGAACTATGGCTACACCTTC.

The chain has TRBV4-3 and TRBJ2-3, with TRBD2 identical over 8 bases. The germline CDR1 and CDR2 sequences are LGHNA and YSLEER. This CDR3 has 15 amino acids. J lost 5 bases, V lost 5 bases, and 9 bases had no gene match. The CDR3 bases are TGCGCCAGCAGCTATATGACTAGCGAGGTAGATACGCAGTATTTT. Its protein product is CASSYMTSEVDTQYF.

This clone has only a few counts. The genes are TRBV30 and TRBJ1-2; the match to TRBD1 covers 10 bases. The CDR3 spans 13 residues. In germline, CDR1 is GTSNPN, CDR2 SVGIG (reference sequence). V lost 0 bases and J lost 7; bases outside the gene matches: 2. CDR3 loop: CAWSVGTGVGYTF. DNA of the CDR3: TGTGCCTGGAGTGTGGGGACAGGGGTTGGCTACACCTTC.